This T cell receptor (beta chain) is from a study of human versus mouse CDR3 diversity and MHC coevolution. Findings of the study overall: On average, humans showed more CDR3 deletions and insertions than mice.

Only in-frame clones appear in the TCRdb table, and some are missing; sequencing was by immunoSEQ multiplex PCR. Of tens of thousands of clones listed, 85% to 95% are singletons. Germline CDR1 reads SNHLY; CDR2 reads FYNNEI. V lost 8 bases, J lost 5 bases, and 12 bases stayed unmatched. The CDR3 has 15 amino acids. Notes on this clone: As yet, its antigen is unknown.

This receptor was identified in a person aged 55 to 75 in good health. This chain connects TRBV2 to TRBJ2-1; TRBD2 agrees at 7 bases. The sample taken for sequencing was naive CD4+ T cells from blood. Subset of the sample: CD45RO-negative CD62L-positive naive CD4 T cells. This chain's CDR3 is CASGREMTANNEQFF. CDR3 sequence (DNA): TGTGCCAGCGGGAGGGAGATGACCGCCAACAATGAGCAGTTCTTC. Full variable domain (missing parts from reference TRBV2 and TRBJ2-1): EPEVTQTPSHQVTQMGQEVILRCVPISNHLYFYWYRQILGQKVEFLVSFYNNEISEKSEIFDDQFSVERPDGSNFTLKIRSTKLEDSAMYFCASGREMTANNEQFFGPGTRLTVL.